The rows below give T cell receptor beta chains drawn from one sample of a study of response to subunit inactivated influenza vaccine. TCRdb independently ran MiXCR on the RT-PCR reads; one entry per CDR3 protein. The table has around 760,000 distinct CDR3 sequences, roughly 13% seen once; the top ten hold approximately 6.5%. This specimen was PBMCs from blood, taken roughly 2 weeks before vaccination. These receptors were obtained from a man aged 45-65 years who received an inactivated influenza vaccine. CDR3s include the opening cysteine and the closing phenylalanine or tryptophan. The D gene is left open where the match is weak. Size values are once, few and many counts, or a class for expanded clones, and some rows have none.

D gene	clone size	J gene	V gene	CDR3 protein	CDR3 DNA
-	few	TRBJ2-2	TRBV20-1	CSARAGGPNTGELFF	TGCAGTGCTAGAGCTGGGGGGCCGAACACCGGGGAGCTGTTTTTT
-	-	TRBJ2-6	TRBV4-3	CASSPDPGFSSGANVLTF	TGCGCCAGCAGCCCAGATCCAGGGTTCTCCTCTGGGGCCAACGTCCTGACTTTC
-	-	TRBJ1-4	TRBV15	CATSRDGRGNEKLFF	TGTGCCACCAGCAGAGATGGCAGGGGCAACGAAAAACTGTTTTTT
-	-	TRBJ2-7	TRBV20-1	CSARDYRIYEQYF	TGCAGTGCTAGAGATTACAGAATCTACGAGCAGTACTTC
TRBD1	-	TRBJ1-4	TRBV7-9	CASSSPGQGIEKLFF	TGTGCCAGCAGCTCCCCGGGACAGGGAATCGAAAAACTGTTTTTT
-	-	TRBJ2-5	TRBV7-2	CASSFPRTILGETQYF	TGTGCCAGCAGCTTCCCCCGGACTATCCTAGGGGAGACCCAGTACTTC
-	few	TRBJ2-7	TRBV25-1	CASSEHTSYEQYF	TGTGCCAGCAGTGAGCATACCTCCTACGAGCAGTACTTC
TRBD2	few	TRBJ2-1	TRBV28	CASSPRGSGIVDEQFF	TGTGCCAGCAGTCCCCGGGGTAGCGGGATCGTAGATGAGCAGTTCTTC
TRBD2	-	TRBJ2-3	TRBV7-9	CASRSYSGGLDTQYF	TGTGCCAGCAGGTCTTATAGCGGGGGCCTAGATACGCAGTATTTT
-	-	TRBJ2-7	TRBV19	CASSKRDFYEQYF	TGTGCCAGTAGTAAGAGGGATTTCTACGAGCAGTACTTC
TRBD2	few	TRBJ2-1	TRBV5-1	CASTFLAGGNEQFF	TGCGCCAGCACCTTTCTAGCGGGAGGCAATGAGCAGTTCTTC
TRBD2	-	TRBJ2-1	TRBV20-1	CSVATGTSSYNEQFF	TGCAGTGTCGCCACCGGGACTAGCTCCTACAATGAGCAGTTCTTC
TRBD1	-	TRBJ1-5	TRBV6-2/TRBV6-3	CASSYSRITGGRSNQPQHF	TGTGCCAGCAGTTACTCGCGAATTACAGGGGGCAGAAGCAATCAGCCCCAGCATTTT
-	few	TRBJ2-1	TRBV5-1	CASSLSSNTYNEQFF	TGCGCCAGCAGCTTGTCCAGCAATACCTACAATGAGCAGTTCTTC
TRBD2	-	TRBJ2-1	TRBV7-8	CASSSRLAGINNNEQFF	TGTGCCAGCAGCTCCAGACTAGCGGGAATTAATAACAATGAGCAGTTCTTC
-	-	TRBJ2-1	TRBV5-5	CASSLVAPFPYNEQFF	TGTGCCAGCAGCTTGGTAGCGCCATTCCCCTACAATGAGCAGTTCTTC
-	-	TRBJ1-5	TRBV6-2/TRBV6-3	CASSYSTVSQNQPQHF	TGTGCCAGCAGTTACTCGACTGTGTCCCAGAATCAGCCCCAGCATTTT
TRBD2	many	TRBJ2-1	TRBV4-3	CASSQALAGRYLYNEQFF	TGCGCCAGCAGCCAAGCGCTAGCGGGAAGGTACTTGTACAATGAGCAGTTCTTC
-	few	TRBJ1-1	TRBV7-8	CASSLFSRVRQKNTEAFF	TGTGCCAGCAGCTTGTTTTCGCGGGTGAGACAGAAGAACACTGAAGCTTTCTTT
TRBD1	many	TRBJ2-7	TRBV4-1	CASSQPGTGREQYF	TGCGCCAGCAGCCAGCCCGGGACAGGGCGGGAGCAGTACTTC
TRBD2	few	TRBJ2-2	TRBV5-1	CASTTTSGNAGELFF	TGCGCCAGCACCACGACTAGCGGGAACGCCGGGGAGCTGTTTTTT
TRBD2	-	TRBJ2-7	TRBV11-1	CASSPRRGSGGTLYEQYF	TGTGCCAGCAGCCCTCGTCGGGGTAGCGGGGGGACCCTCTACGAGCAGTACTTC
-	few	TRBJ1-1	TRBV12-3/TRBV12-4	CASSETQLNTEAFF	TGTGCCAGCAGTGAGACACAGCTCAACACTGAAGCTTTCTTT
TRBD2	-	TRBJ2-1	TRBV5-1	CASSLASGSNEQFF	TGCGCCAGCAGCTTGGCTAGCGGGAGTAATGAGCAGTTCTTC
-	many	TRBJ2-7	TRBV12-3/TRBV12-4	CASSLAPGHSYEQYF	TGTGCCAGCAGTTTAGCGCCAGGGCACTCCTACGAGCAGTACTTC
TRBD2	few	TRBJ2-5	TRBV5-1	CASSFGGMGETQYF	TGCGCCAGCAGCTTCGGGGGGATGGGAGAGACCCAGTACTTC
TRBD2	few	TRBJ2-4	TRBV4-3	CASSQAPGLAGVSIQYF	TGCGCCAGCAGCCAGGCCCCGGGACTAGCGGGAGTAAGCATTCAGTACTTC
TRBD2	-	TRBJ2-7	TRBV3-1	CASSQEGGTSFPYEQYF	TGTGCCAGCAGCCAAGAGGGCGGGACTAGCTTCCCCTACGAGCAGTACTTC
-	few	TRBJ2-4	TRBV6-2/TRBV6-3	CASSPRGAQAGGKNIQYF	TGTGCCAGCAGCCCTCGGGGGGCGCAGGCCGGTGGCAAAAACATTCAGTACTTC
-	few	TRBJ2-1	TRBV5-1	CASLGSSYNEQFF	TGCGCCAGCCTCGGGAGCTCCTACAATGAGCAGTTCTTC
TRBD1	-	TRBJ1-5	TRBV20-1	CSAKEGAQENQPQHF	TGCAGTGCTAAGGAGGGGGCGCAGGAAAATCAGCCCCAGCATTTT
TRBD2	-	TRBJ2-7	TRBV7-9	CASRQIGTSGAWEQYF	TGTGCCAGCAGGCAAATCGGGACTAGCGGGGCCTGGGAGCAGTACTTC
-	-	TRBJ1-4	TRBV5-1	CASSLIPGPRGEKLFF	TGCGCCAGCAGCTTGATTCCAGGGCCCCGAGGGGAAAAACTGTTTTTT
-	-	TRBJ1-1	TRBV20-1	CSAQGQPNTEAFF	TGCAGTGCTCAGGGACAACCGAACACTGAAGCTTTCTTT
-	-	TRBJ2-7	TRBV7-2	CASSLHRETYEQYF	TGTGCCAGCAGCTTACACAGGGAAACCTACGAGCAGTACTTC
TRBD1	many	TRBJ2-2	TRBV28	CASTETGGTGELFF	TGTGCCAGCACCGAAACAGGGGGCACCGGGGAGCTGTTTTTT
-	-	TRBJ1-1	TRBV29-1	CSVEDRVGAYTEAFF	TGCAGCGTTGAAGACAGGGTTGGTGCGTACACTGAAGCTTTCTTT
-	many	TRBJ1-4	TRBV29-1	CSATGLLNEKLFF	TGCAGCGCCACGGGACTCCTTAATGAAAAACTGTTTTTT
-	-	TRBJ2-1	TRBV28	CASSQWGEQFF	TGTGCCAGCAGCCAATGGGGTGAGCAGTTCTTC
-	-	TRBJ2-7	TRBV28	CASSSAVSSYEQYF	TGTGCCAGCAGTTCAGCGGTTAGCTCCTACGAGCAGTACTTC
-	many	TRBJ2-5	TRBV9	CASSQTGTPPRAQYF	TGTGCCAGCAGCCAGACCGGGACTCCGCCTCGGGCCCAGTACTTC
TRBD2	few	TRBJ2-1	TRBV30	CALTRLAGEQFF	TGTGCCCTCACACGACTAGCGGGAGAGCAGTTCTTC
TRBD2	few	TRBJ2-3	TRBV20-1	CSAPSGRAPDTQYF	TGCAGTGCCCCTAGCGGGAGGGCCCCAGATACGCAGTATTTT
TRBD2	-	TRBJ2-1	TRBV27	CASTLAGGPRNEQFF	TGTGCCAGCACCCTAGCGGGAGGGCCTCGCAATGAGCAGTTCTTC
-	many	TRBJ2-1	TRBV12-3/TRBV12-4	CASSDFGSYNEQFF	TGTGCCAGCAGCGACTTTGGGTCGTACAATGAGCAGTTCTTC
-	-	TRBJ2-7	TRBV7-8	CASSPRFEPYEQYF	TGTGCCAGCAGCCCTCGTTTCGAGCCCTACGAGCAGTACTTC
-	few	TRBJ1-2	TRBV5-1	CASSVLGTNLYGYTF	TGCGCCAGCAGCGTTTTAGGGACAAACCTCTATGGCTACACCTTC
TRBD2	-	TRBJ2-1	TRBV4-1	CASSQGLAKKYNEQFF	TGCGCCAGCAGCCAAGGACTAGCCAAGAAATACAATGAGCAGTTCTTC
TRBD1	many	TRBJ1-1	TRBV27	CASSLSRGRGTEAFF	TGTGCCAGCAGTTTATCCAGGGGGCGAGGAACTGAAGCTTTCTTT
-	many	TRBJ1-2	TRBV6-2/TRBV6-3	CASSYGPYGYTF	TGTGCCAGCAGTTACGGACCCTATGGCTACACCTTC
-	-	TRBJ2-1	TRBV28	CASSFWAGIYNEQFF	TGTGCCAGCAGTTTTTGGGCGGGGATTTACAATGAGCAGTTCTTC
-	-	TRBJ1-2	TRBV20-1	CSARGVGPNYGYTF	TGCAGTGCTAGGGGGGTAGGCCCTAACTATGGCTACACCTTC
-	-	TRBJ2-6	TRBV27	CASSLTQAGANVLTF	TGTGCCAGCAGTTTAACCCAGGCTGGGGCCAACGTCCTGACTTTC
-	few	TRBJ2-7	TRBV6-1	CASTGMSEQYF	TGTGCCAGTACAGGGATGAGCGAGCAGTACTTC
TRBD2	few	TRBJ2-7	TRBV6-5	CASSYSIGVSGRGNEQYF	TGTGCCAGCAGTTACTCGATTGGGGTTAGCGGGAGGGGGAACGAGCAGTACTTC